This is a list of T cell receptor beta chains from one sample in a study of T cells in Graves' hyperthyroidism and ophthalmopathy. TCRdb called the multiplex PCR reads again in MiXCR, with one record for every CDR3 protein. This table holds fewer than 750,000 distinct CDR3 sequences, roughly 14% found once. The sequencing sample was made of blood. These receptors were collected from a woman between 50 and 59 years old with Graves' ophthalmopathy. CDR3s leave out the opening cysteine and the closing phenylalanine or tryptophan.

v_gene: TRBV12-3/TRBV12-4
j_gene: TRBJ2-2
CDR3aa: ASSVNLSGRGTGELF

v_gene: TRBV24-1
j_gene: TRBJ1-1
CDR3aa: ATSGNGLNTEAF

v_gene: TRBV4-3
j_gene: TRBJ2-1
CDR3aa: ASSQQGLAGIDEQF

v_gene: TRBV27
j_gene: TRBJ1-1
CDR3aa: ASRRVAVTEAF

v_gene: TRBV28
j_gene: TRBJ2-7
CDR3aa: ATEVGAVTYEQY

v_gene: TRBV20-1
j_gene: TRBJ2-1
CDR3aa: SADFTGTSGIYNEQF

v_gene: TRBV27
j_gene: TRBJ1-6
CDR3aa: ASSEQGGGNSPLH

v_gene: TRBV7-9
j_gene: TRBJ2-5
CDR3aa: ASSPWKVYQETQY

v_gene: TRBV29-1
j_gene: TRBJ1-1
CDR3aa: SVEKTAMNTEAF

v_gene: TRBV12-3/TRBV12-4
j_gene: TRBJ2-2
CDR3aa: ASIMDRANTGELF

v_gene: TRBV6-1
j_gene: TRBJ2-7
CDR3aa: ASSGTGGDEQY

v_gene: TRBV2
j_gene: TRBJ2-3
CDR3aa: ASTRTSGIGGDTQY

v_gene: TRBV7-8
j_gene: TRBJ2-1
CDR3aa: ASRQRGGAKYNEQF

v_gene: TRBV20-1
j_gene: TRBJ2-1
CDR3aa: SPGGGVANEQF

v_gene: TRBV6-6
j_gene: TRBJ2-1
CDR3aa: ASSYYLAGEVNEQF

v_gene: TRBV5-1
j_gene: TRBJ2-3
CDR3aa: ASSLAGGRQY

v_gene: TRBV7-9
j_gene: TRBJ1-4
CDR3aa: ATARVNEKLF

v_gene: TRBV7-2
j_gene: TRBJ1-5
CDR3aa: ASFPRSGNQPQH

v_gene: TRBV6-2/TRBV6-3
j_gene: TRBJ2-7
CDR3aa: ASSYSFGTYEQY

v_gene: TRBV5-6
j_gene: TRBJ2-1
CDR3aa: ASSYRLAPLTYNEQF

v_gene: TRBV24-1
j_gene: TRBJ2-3
CDR3aa: ATSDFPNRGKSTDTQY

v_gene: TRBV20-1
j_gene: TRBJ2-3
CDR3aa: SARTLVGTDTQY

v_gene: TRBV12-3/TRBV12-4
j_gene: TRBJ2-1
CDR3aa: ASSPTSGKEQF

v_gene: TRBV6-6
j_gene: TRBJ2-2
CDR3aa: ASSYSIQNTGELF

v_gene: TRBV6-1
j_gene: TRBJ2-7
CDR3aa: ASSFRGQLEQY

v_gene: TRBV5-1
j_gene: TRBJ1-2
CDR3aa: ASSLGSGSGYT

v_gene: TRBV28
j_gene: TRBJ2-2
CDR3aa: ASSGLAGELF

v_gene: TRBV11-2
j_gene: TRBJ2-7
CDR3aa: ASSLVGTGIYEQY

v_gene: TRBV5-1
j_gene: TRBJ1-6
CDR3aa: ASSSTGDTNSPLH

v_gene: TRBV14
j_gene: TRBJ2-3
CDR3aa: ASSQDPPDTQY

v_gene: TRBV12-3/TRBV12-4
j_gene: TRBJ2-7
CDR3aa: ASSHRGQVSYEQY

v_gene: TRBV9
j_gene: TRBJ2-7
CDR3aa: ASSVAPAFEQY

v_gene: TRBV10-3
j_gene: TRBJ1-1
CDR3aa: AISDLRGHNTEAF

v_gene: TRBV20-1
j_gene: TRBJ2-1
CDR3aa: SFSGSSYNEQF

v_gene: TRBV27
j_gene: TRBJ2-1
CDR3aa: ASSSPRDRYNEQF